These 32 T cell receptor beta chains share one sample of origin, sequenced in a study of blood T cell repertoires in COVID-19. Using immunoSEQ multiplex PCR, the repertoire was profiled, and TCRdb retains in-frame clones only, with some absent. The sample comprises 25,000 to 35,000 clones, nearly 90% of which are singletons, and about 52% rests with the top ten. The specimen sequenced was peripheral blood. These receptor sequences come from a human donor with acute or convalescent COVID-19. The donor label of this sample is uncertain.

The chain has TRBV6-5 and TRBJ1-2, with TRBD1 matching 10 bases. Germline trimming cut 6 bases from V and 8 bases from J; bases unmatched to any gene: 9. CDR1 is MNHEY, CDR2 SVGAGI, per germline. The CDR3 extends over 14 amino acids. Here the CDR3 DNA reads TGTGCCAGCAGGGATGACAGGGGGCTGGAAGGCTACACCTTC. The encoded protein is CASRDDRGLEGYTF.

The chain links TRBV19 to TRBJ1-5, with TRBD1 matching 7 bases. Losses at the gene ends were 3 bases for V and 3 bases for J; bases not matched to a gene: 8. CDR1 is LNHDA and CDR2 is SQIVND in the germline V gene (reference sequence). The CDR3 runs 16 residues. CDR3 sequence (DNA): TGTGCCAGTAGTATGCAGGGGGATCCCTACAATCAGCCCCAGCATTTT. Amino acids: CASSMQGDPYNQPQHF.

In DNA, the CDR3 is TGCGCCAGCAGCGAGACAGACTACGAGCAGTACTTC. Protein product: CASSETDYEQYF. The chain links TRBV10-2 to TRBJ2-7; tentatively, D is TRBD1 (5 bases). Trimming cost V 6 bases and J 3 bases, with 9 bases left between them. This CDR3 is built from 12 residues. Per the germline V gene, CDR1 is WSHSY and CDR2 is SAAADI.

The chain uses TRBV7-3 and TRBJ2-2; perhaps TRBD2 as D (7 bases). V lost 6 bases and J 0 bases, leaving 17 bases between the germline ends. The germline V gene has CDR1 SGHTA and CDR2 FQGTGA. The CDR3 sequence is 17 residues long. The CDR3 DNA sequence: TGTGCCAGCAGGCCGGGGCGGGGGCCCGCGAACACCGGGGAGCTGTTTTTT. Translating it yields CASRPGRGPANTGELFF.

The V call is TRBV15, the J call TRBJ1-5; D is ambiguous. Germline CDR1 LNHNV, CDR2 YYDKDF (reference sequence). The CDR3 has 15 amino acids. V lost 4 bases and J lost 2, with 12 bases in between. CDR3 in amino acids: CATSTRARGNQPQHF. Here the CDR3 DNA reads TGTGCCACCAGCACCCGGGCGCGGGGCAATCAGCCCCAGCATTTT.

The chain links TRBV5-4 to TRBJ2-7; D perhaps matches TRBD1 (5 bases). The ends were cut back, 0 bases at V and 2 bases at J, with 12 bases in the middle. This CDR3 has 15 residues. Germline loops: CDR1 SGHNT, CDR2 YYREEE (reference sequence). CDR3 region: CASSLEGRAAYEQYF. DNA of the CDR3: TGTGCCAGCAGCTTGGAAGGCAGGGCCGCCTACGAGCAGTACTTC.

The chain employs TRBV6-2 or TRBV6-3 and TRBJ2-3; TRBD2 matches 8 bases. Trimming at V came to 5 bases and at J to 9 bases, leaving 16 bases not matched to a gene. The germline V gene encodes CDR1 MNHEY and CDR2 SVGEGT. CDR3 length: 16 amino acids. The CDR3 spells CASSLTSGEREETQYF. In DNA, the CDR3 is TGTGCCAGCAGTCTTACTAGCGGAGAGAGGGAAGAGACGCAGTATTTT.

The chain recombines TRBV24-1 with TRBJ2-3, with 7 bases matching TRBD2. The CDR3 totals 15 residues. The ends lost 0 bases at V and 1 base at J; junction bases unmatched: 0. Looked up from germline, CDR1 is KGHDR and CDR2 is SFDVKD. CDR3: CATSDLGGGTDTQYF. CDR3 in DNA: TGTGCCACCAGTGATTTGGGGGGGGGCACAGATACGCAGTATTTT.

The chain uses TRBV3-1 (or the pseudogene TRBV3-2) and TRBJ1-5; 7 bases agree with TRBD1. CDR1 and CDR2 (germline): LGHDT, YNNKEL (reference sequence). With 3 bases clipped from V and 4 bases from J, the junction kept 9 bases outside the gene matches. The CDR3 covers 16 residues. CDR3 region: CASSQGKQGLNQPQHF. In DNA, the CDR3 is TGTGCCAGCAGCCAGGGCAAACAGGGGCTGAATCAGCCCCAGCATTTT.

The chain combines TRBV28 with TRBJ1-5, with D unresolved. Germline V lookup: CDR1 MDHEN, CDR2 SYDVKM. The ends were cut back, 4 bases at V and 11 bases at J, with 15 bases in the middle. CDR3 length: 13 amino acids. CDR3 in DNA: TGTGCCAGCAGTTCACCCCCGGAGAAAGCCCAGCATTTT. Its translation is CASSSPPEKAQHF.

The V and J genes are TRBV24-1 and TRBJ1-6; 7 nucleotides line up with TRBD1. The germline V gene encodes CDR1 KGHDR and CDR2 SFDVKD. The CDR3 totals 15 residues. Germline trimming cut 4 bases from V and 10 bases from J; bases unmatched to any gene: 9. CDR3 amino acids: CATSDPTGSGSPLHF. CDR3 sequence (DNA): TGTGCCACCAGTGACCCGACAGGGTCTGGATCACCCCTCCACTTT.

V is TRBV30 and J is TRBJ1-1; no clear D. CDR3 length: 15 residues. Trimming stripped 2 bases from V and 0 bases from J, with 13 bases between. Germline loops: CDR1 GTSNPN, CDR2 SVGIG (reference sequence). CDR3 DNA: TGTGCCTGGAGTTCGTGGAGGGCCATGAACACTGAAGCTTTCTTT. Amino acid sequence: CAWSSWRAMNTEAFF. Combining the CDR3 with reference TRBV30 and TRBJ1-1 gives the whole variable domain SQTIHQWPATLVQPVGSPLSLECTVEGTSNPNLYWYRQAAGRGLQLLFYSVGIGQISSEVPQNLSASRPQDRQFILSSKKLLLSDSGFYLCAWSSWRAMNTEAFFGQGTRLTVV.

The chain is built from TRBV7-8 and TRBJ1-4, with D unclear. CDR1 is SGHVS and CDR2 is FQNEAQ in the germline V gene. The V gene lost 3 bases and the J gene lost 5 bases, with 10 bases spanning the gap. The CDR3 runs 14 residues. CDR3 bases: TGTGCCAGCAGCTTCGTCGCAGGAAATGAAAAACTGTTTTTT. As protein: CASSFVAGNEKLFF.

The V and J genes are TRBV29-1 and TRBJ1-1; D is uncertain. V lost 7 bases to trimming and J lost 2 bases, with 14 bases between them. The CDR3 has 13 residues. CDR1 and CDR2 (germline): SQVTM, ANQGSEA. The CDR3 reads CSAHATGNTEAFF. As DNA, the CDR3 is TGCAGCGCGCACGCGACGGGTAACACTGAAGCTTTCTTT.

The chain couples TRBV10-1 to TRBJ2-7, with a possible D match to TRBD2 (5 bases). Germline-derived CDR1 and CDR2 are WNHNN and SYGVQD (reference sequence). V was trimmed by 3 bases and J by 2 bases, leaving 8 bases between them. The CDR3 sequence is 13 residues long. The CDR3 region has the DNA TGCGCCAGCAGTGATGGCGGGCCCTACGAGCAGTACTTC. Its translation is CASSDGGPYEQYF.

The chain uses TRBV19 and TRBJ1-3; D is possibly TRBD1 (6 bases). Trimming stripped 9 bases from V and 0 bases from J, with 9 bases between. Per the germline V gene, CDR1 is LNHDA and CDR2 is SQIVND (reference sequence). This CDR3 contains 13 residues. The CDR3 nucleotides read TGTGCCAGCAGACAGGTCTCTGGAAACACCATATATTTT. Its translation is CASRQVSGNTIYF.

The chain recombines TRBV16 with TRBJ2-1, with D tentatively TRBD2 (7 bases). Germline V gene sequence: CDR1 KGHSY, CDR2 FQNENV. V lost 1 base and J 8 bases, leaving 21 bases between the germline ends. This CDR3 comprises 17 residues. The chain's CDR3 is CASSQYLLRGPGDEQFF. The CDR3 DNA sequence: TGTGCCAGCAGCCAATATTTATTGCGGGGGCCAGGGGATGAGCAGTTCTTC. Filled out from reference TRBV16 and TRBJ2-1, the complete variable domain reads GEEVAQTPKHLVRGEGQKAKLYCAPIKGHSYVFWYQQVLKNEFKFLISFQNENVFDETGMPKERFSAKCLPNSPCSLEIQATKLEDSAVYFCASSQYLLRGPGDEQFFGPGTRLTVL.

The chain joins TRBV6-2 or TRBV6-3 to TRBJ2-2, with 10 bases matching TRBD2. Germline trimming cut 0 bases from V and 8 bases from J; bases unmatched to any gene: 9. Per germline, CDR1 MNHEY and CDR2 SVGEGT. The length of the CDR3 is 17 residues. The CDR3 spells CASSYSLLAGVSGELFF. The CDR3 coding sequence is TGTGCCAGCAGTTACTCTCTTCTAGCGGGAGTGTCTGGGGAGCTGTTTTTT.

The genes are TRBV5-5 and TRBJ1-4, with D unresolved. Germline CDR1 and CDR2: SGHKS and YYEKEE (reference sequence). CDR3 size: 14 residues. Trimming took off 0 bases at V and 8 bases at J, with 11 bases between the two ends. The CDR3 DNA sequence: TGTGCCAGCAGCTTGGAGGAGGGCCGGGAAAAACTGTTTTTT. Translating it yields CASSLEEGREKLFF.

This clone was observed once. This rearrangement joins TRBV7-2 to TRBJ2-1, with D perhaps matching TRBD2 (5 bases). The germline gives CDR1 SGHTA, CDR2 FQGNSA. The CDR3 is 15 residues long. Deletions cut 2 bases from V and 9 bases from J, with 17 bases between. The CDR3 loop reads CASSLLSSFLGEQFF. Written as DNA, the CDR3 is TGTGCCAGCAGCTTACTTTCTAGCTTTTTAGGTGAGCAGTTCTTC.

The CDR3 loop is CASSTGLSGNTIYF. The CDR3 nucleotides are TGTGCCAGCAGCACAGGGCTCTCTGGAAACACCATATATTTT. V and J are TRBV28 and TRBJ1-3; D might be TRBD1 (6 bases). The V gene lost 6 bases and the J gene lost 0 bases, with 9 bases spanning the gap. CDR3 length: 14 amino acids. Looked up from germline, CDR1 is MDHEN and CDR2 is SYDVKM.

This chain connects TRBV6-2 or TRBV6-3 to TRBJ2-7; TRBD2 matches 8 bases. This CDR3 comprises 14 residues. J gave up 3 bases and V 4 bases, and 5 bases lay outside the gene matches. Germline CDR1 MNHEY, CDR2 SVGEGT. The CDR3 DNA reads as TGTGCCAGCAGTTTAGCGGGGAGGTTCTACGAGCAGTACTTC. Translated, it gives CASSLAGRFYEQYF.

The chain combines TRBV14 with TRBJ2-7; TRBD1 aligns across 8 bases. The CDR3 length is 15 residues. The germline gives CDR1 SGHDN, CDR2 FVKESK. The V segment lost 3 bases and the J segment 0 bases; nucleotides outside the gene matches: 4. The DNA for the CDR3 is TGTGCCAGCAGCCAGGGACAGGTTTTCTCCTACGAGCAGTACGTC. Translation gives CASSQGQVFSYEQYV.

This clone was seen a single time. The chain recombines TRBV5-1 with TRBJ2-3; 13 bases are shared with TRBD2. CDR1 SGHRS and CDR2 YFSETQ come from the germline V gene. The V gene end was trimmed by 0 bases and the J gene end by 6 bases; junction bases not matched to a gene: 7. The CDR3 runs 17 residues. CDR3 residues: CASSLASTSGGRDTQYF. CDR3 coding DNA: TGCGCCAGCAGCTTGGCTTCGACTAGCGGGGGGCGGGATACGCAGTATTTT. The whole variable domain, remainder taken from reference TRBV5-1 and TRBJ2-3, is KAGVTQTPRYLIKTRGQQVTLSCSPISGHRSVSWYQQTPGQGLQFLFEYFSETQRNKGNFPGRFSGRQFSNSRSEMNVSTLELGDSALYLCASSLASTSGGRDTQYFGPGTRLTVL.

The chain is built from TRBV9 and TRBJ2-1; TRBD2 matches 14 bases. In germline, CDR1 is SGDLS, CDR2 YYNGEE. This CDR3 contains 16 residues. The V gene end was trimmed by 0 bases and the J gene end by 9 bases; junction bases not matched to a gene: 5. Here the CDR3 reads CASSVGGTSGSSEQFF. CDR3 nucleotides: TGTGCCAGCAGCGTAGGCGGGACTAGCGGGAGTTCTGAGCAGTTCTTC.

The chain recombines TRBV5-1 with TRBJ2-1; 9 bases are a match to TRBD2. Trimming at V came to 0 bases and at J to 6 bases, leaving 4 bases not matched to a gene. CDR3 length: 15 residues. CDR1 SGHRS and CDR2 YFSETQ come from the germline V gene. The CDR3 spells CASSLGSGRFNEQFF. The CDR3, as DNA: TGCGCCAGCAGCTTGGGTAGCGGGAGATTCAATGAGCAGTTCTTC.

The V call is TRBV10-3, the J call TRBJ1-5; maybe TRBD1 (5 bases). Between the trimmed V and J ends, which lost 4 bases and 0 bases, there was a span of 7 bases. There are 14 residues in the CDR3. Germline V lookup: CDR1 ENHRY, CDR2 SYGVKD. In DNA form, the CDR3 reads TGTGCCATCAGTGGACAGTATAGCAATCAGCCCCAGCATTTT. Protein product: CAISGQYSNQPQHF.

The chain combines TRBV28 with TRBJ1-1; TRBD1 is a possible D gene (6 bases). The germline V gene has CDR1 MDHEN and CDR2 SYDVKM. CDR3 length equals 14 residues. The V end was cut by 4 bases, the J end by 2 bases, with 11 bases between. CDR3: CASSSGAPNTEAFF. Here the CDR3 DNA reads TGTGCCAGCAGTTCAGGGGCTCCTAACACTGAAGCTTTCTTT.

The chain uses TRBV5-1 and TRBJ1-2, with 8 bases fitting TRBD1. The CDR3 is 14 amino acids. Germline V gene sequence: CDR1 SGHRS, CDR2 YFSETQ. Trimming took 5 bases from V and 7 from J; bases not matched to a gene: 10. The CDR3 DNA reads TGCGCCAGCAGTCAGGACAGGGATCGTGGTGGCTACACCTTC. This sequence encodes CASSQDRDRGGYTF.

This clone appeared once. The chain links TRBV11-2 to TRBJ1-1; TRBD1 matches 7 bases. The ends lost 4 bases at V and 4 bases at J; junction bases unmatched: 9. CDR1 and CDR2 from the germline V gene are SGHAT and FQNNGV. The CDR3 spans 15 residues. The CDR3 loop reads CASSSYRGPFTEAFF. The CDR3, as DNA: TGTGCCAGCAGCTCATACAGGGGCCCCTTCACTGAAGCTTTCTTT.

This chain links TRBV12-5 with TRBJ1-2; TRBD1 might be the D (6 bases). The CDR3 sequence is 12 residues long. The V and J ends lost 5 bases and 8 bases respectively, with 12 bases between them. Looked up from germline, CDR1 is LGHNT and CDR2 is FRNRAP. In nucleotides, the CDR3 is TGTGCTAGTGGTCAAACAGGGTACGGCTACACCTTC. Amino acid sequence: CASGQTGYGYTF.

This chain connects TRBV19 to TRBJ1-2; 8 bases line up with TRBD1. Unmatched junction bases numbered 1, after V lost 3 bases and J lost 4 bases. CDR3 length: 13 amino acids. Germline V gene lookup returns CDR1 LNHDA and CDR2 SQIVND (reference sequence). CDR3 region: CASSMDRVYGYTF. The CDR3 DNA sequence: TGTGCCAGTAGTATGGACAGGGTCTATGGCTACACCTTC.